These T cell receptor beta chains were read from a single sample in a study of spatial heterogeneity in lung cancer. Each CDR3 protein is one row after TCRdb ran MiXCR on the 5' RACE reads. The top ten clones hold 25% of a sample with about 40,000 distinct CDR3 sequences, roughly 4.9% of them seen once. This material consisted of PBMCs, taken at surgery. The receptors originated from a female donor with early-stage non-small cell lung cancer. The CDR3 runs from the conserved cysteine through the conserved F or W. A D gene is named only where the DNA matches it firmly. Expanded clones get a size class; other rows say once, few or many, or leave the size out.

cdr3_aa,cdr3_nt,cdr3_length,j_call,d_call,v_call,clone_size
CASSPLAQGRGYTF,TGTGCCAGCAGTCCCCTGGCACAGGGTCGGGGCTACACCTTC,14,TRBJ1-2,NA,TRBV11-2,many
CASSPDRQGTGNTIYF,TGCGCCAGCAGCCCCGACAGGCAGGGTACCGGAAACACCATATATTTT,16,TRBJ1-3,NA,TRBV5-1,NA
CAAGGTGANQPQHF,TGTGCGGCGGGTGGGACAGGGGCCAATCAGCCCCAGCATTTT,14,TRBJ1-5,TRBD1,TRBV28,many
CASSIAGGVGYGYTF,TGTGCCAGCAGCATAGCAGGGGGCGTCGGCTATGGCTACACCTTC,15,TRBJ1-2,TRBD1,TRBV11-2,many
CASSSGSNQPQHF,TGCGCCAGCAGCTCGGGAAGCAATCAGCCCCAGCATTTT,13,TRBJ1-5,NA,TRBV5-1,many
CASSPYGQPQHF,TGTGCCAGCTCACCATACGGTCAGCCCCAGCATTTT,12,TRBJ1-5,NA,TRBV18,few
CAISEPGLAADTQYF,TGTGCCATCAGTGAGCCGGGACTAGCAGCAGATACGCAGTATTTT,15,TRBJ2-3,TRBD2,TRBV10-3,few
CASILPGGGGEQFF,TGTGCCAGCATCTTACCGGGGGGGGGCGGTGAGCAGTTCTTC,14,TRBJ2-1,TRBD2,TRBV27,few
CASSLAGGEEDTQYF,TGTGCCAGCAGTTTGGCGGGGGGAGAAGAAGACACGCAGTATTTT,15,TRBJ2-3,TRBD2,TRBV12-3/TRBV12-4,NA
CASSLGRGLTEAFF,TGTGCCAGCAGCTTAGGCAGGGGGCTTACTGAAGCTTTCTTT,14,TRBJ1-1,TRBD1,TRBV13,NA
CASSLWAGDTQYF,TGTGCCAGCAGCTTATGGGCGGGAGATACGCAGTATTTT,13,TRBJ2-3,NA,TRBV5-6,many
CASSPGDRSVANTEAFF,TGCGCCAGCAGCCCTGGGGACAGATCCGTGGCGAACACTGAAGCTTTCTTT,17,TRBJ1-1,TRBD1,TRBV4-1,few
CASSPGGRYEQYF,TGTGCCAGCAGTCCAGGGGGCCGCTACGAGCAGTACTTC,13,TRBJ2-7,TRBD1,TRBV6-2/TRBV6-3,many
CASSPRQDVPYGYTF,TGTGCCAGCTCACCCCGACAAGACGTTCCCTATGGCTACACCTTC,15,TRBJ1-2,NA,TRBV18,few
CASSPWERSSYEQYF,TGTGCCAGCAGCCCGTGGGAACGATCCTCATACGAGCAGTACTTC,15,TRBJ2-7,NA,TRBV3-1,many
CASSSPLGTEAFF,TGTGCCAGCAGCTCTCCCCTGGGCACTGAAGCTTTCTTT,13,TRBJ1-1,NA,TRBV7-3,many
CASRDSYNSPLHF,TGCGCCAGCAGAGATTCCTATAATTCACCCCTCCACTTT,13,TRBJ1-6,NA,TRBV10-2,many
CSARVTGQGDSPLHF,TGCAGTGCTAGAGTAACGGGACAGGGCGATTCACCCCTCCACTTT,15,TRBJ1-6,TRBD1,TRBV20-1,many
CASSQDRLSNEAFF,TGCGCCAGCAGCCAAGATAGACTAAGCAATGAAGCTTTCTTT,14,TRBJ1-1,NA,TRBV4-1,many
CASSAPGLIGELFF,TGTGCCAGCAGTGCCCCAGGGTTGATCGGGGAGCTGTTTTTT,14,TRBJ2-2,NA,TRBV12-3/TRBV12-4,many
CSARATTDTQYF,TGCAGTGCTAGAGCGACGACAGATACGCAGTATTTT,12,TRBJ2-3,NA,TRBV20-1,many
CASSFGDFAGELFF,TGTGCCAGCAGCTTCGGGGATTTCGCCGGGGAGCTGTTTTTT,14,TRBJ2-2,NA,TRBV11-3,many
CASRASGGLTYEQYF,TGTGCCAGCAGGGCCTCAGGGGGACTAACCTACGAGCAGTACTTC,15,TRBJ2-7,NA,TRBV28,many
CASSLGHMNTEAFF,TGTGCCAGCAGTTTGGGGCACATGAACACTGAAGCTTTCTTT,14,TRBJ1-1,NA,TRBV12-3/TRBV12-4,many
CASSLVSGEQYF,TGCGCCAGCAGCTTGGTCTCGGGGGAGCAGTACTTC,12,TRBJ2-7,NA,TRBV5-1,many
CASSFPWTGENEQYF,TGTGCCAGCAGCTTCCCATGGACAGGGGAGAACGAGCAGTACTTC,15,TRBJ2-7,TRBD1,TRBV7-9,NA
CAWNEGTNTEAFF,TGTGCCTGGAACGAGGGGACCAACACTGAAGCTTTCTTT,13,TRBJ1-1,NA,TRBV30,NA
CASSLDGVRADTQYF,TGTGCCAGCAGCTTAGACGGGGTCCGCGCAGATACGCAGTATTTT,15,TRBJ2-3,NA,TRBV11-2,NA
CASRSSRDTEAFF,TGCGCCAGCAGATCCTCGAGGGACACTGAAGCTTTCTTT,13,TRBJ1-1,NA,TRBV10-1,many
CASSSQPGQTNTEAFF,TGTGCCAGCAGTTCCCAGCCCGGACAGACTAACACTGAAGCTTTCTTT,16,TRBJ1-1,NA,TRBV6-5,few
CASSLDRAGNTIYF,TGTGCCAGCAGTTTGGACAGGGCTGGAAACACCATATATTTT,14,TRBJ1-3,TRBD1,TRBV12-3/TRBV12-4,NA
CASSPGTGSTF,TGTGCCAGCAGCCCAGGGACAGGTTCCACCTTC,11,TRBJ1-2,TRBD1,TRBV3-1,many
CASSNHGTPNEKLFF,TGCGCCAGCAGCAATCACGGGACACCTAATGAAAAACTGTTTTTT,15,TRBJ1-4,NA,TRBV5-1,many
CASSLDLLSYGYTF,TGTGCCAGCAGTTTGGACCTCCTTTCCTATGGCTACACCTTC,14,TRBJ1-2,NA,TRBV28,NA
CASSFDRVVETQYF,TGCGCCAGCAGTTTTGACAGGGTGGTGGAGACCCAGTACTTC,14,TRBJ2-5,TRBD1,TRBV5-1,few